The 18 T cell receptor beta chains in this list originate from one sample, sequenced in a study of tumor-infiltrating lymphocytes in primary liver carcinoma. With a constant-region primer, TCR beta cDNA was made from 500 ng of total RNA. TCR beta libraries came from three nested multiplex PCR rounds using slightly modified ARM-PCR. TRBV1-TRBV30 forward primers paired with a C-beta reverse primer drove the first two PCR rounds, about 9 cycles each. MiXCR, run by TCRdb on the multiplex PCR reads, gives a single entry per CDR3 protein. Of over 35,000 distinct CDR3 sequences in the sample, roughly 69% were seen once. The 20-30 mg bulk tissue piece was not sorted before simultaneous RNA and DNA extraction. Material for sequencing was liver tumor tissue from sampling region 4. The subset is: tumor region T4, right-lateral pole. These receptors originate from a man between 40 and 49 years old with primary liver carcinoma and hepatitis B virus infection.

This clonotype is medium-sized. The chain uses TRBV4-1 and TRBJ2-7; 8 bases are a match to TRBD2. With 0 bases clipped from V and 0 bases from J, the junction kept 4 bases outside the gene matches. CDR1 is MGHRA and CDR2 is YSYEKL in the germline V gene. CDR3 length: 16 residues. The CDR3 loop is CASSQDFSGTSYEQYF. The CDR3 nucleotides are TGCGCCAGCAGCCAAGATTTTAGCGGGACCTCCTACGAGCAGTACTTC.

Worth noting for this clonotype: The conserved phenylalanine or tryptophan normally closing the CDR3 is absent here, so this likely arose from a read error. J is TRBJ1-1 and V is TRBV29-1, with a possible D match to TRBD1 (5 bases). The germline CDR1 and CDR2 sequences are SQVTM and ANQGSEA. V was shortened by 5 bases and J by 0 bases, with 16 bases between the two germline ends. The CDR3 sequence is 15 residues long. For the CDR3, the DNA is TGCAGCGTTCGTAGGGGCTGGTGGATGAACACTGAAGCTTTCATT. This translates into CSVRRGWWMNTEAFI.

Notes on this clonotype: Without the conserved terminal phenylalanine or tryptophan, this CDR3 likely stems from a read error. This chain joins TRBV5-4 and TRBJ2-5; D assignment may be TRBD1 or TRBD2 (5 bases each). Germline V gene lookup returns CDR1 SGHNT and CDR2 YYREEE (reference sequence). The CDR3 is 15 residues long. The CDR3 loop reads CASSLNGDGPETQYL. The CDR3 bases are TGTGCCAGTAGCTTGAACGGGGACGGCCCAGAGACCCAGTACTTA.

With regard to this clonotype: A read error may produce the germline difference seen at one junction end. This chain links TRBV6-2 or TRBV6-3 with TRBJ2-7; D call uncertain. CDR3 length equals 12 residues. In germline, CDR1 is MNHEY, CDR2 SVGEGT. The chain's CDR3 is CISSYSIYERYF. The CDR3 nucleotides are TGTATCAGCAGTTACTCGATCTACGAGCGGTACTTC.

This clonotype was found a few times. A much more abundant neighbour one base away suggests this may be a read error. The J gene is TRBJ2-3, the V gene TRBV24-1; D remains unclear. Germline CDR1 and CDR2: KGHDR and SFDVKD. The CDR3 runs to 11 residues. The CDR3 reads CATSITDMQYF. The CDR3 DNA reads as TGTGCCACCAGTATCACAGATATGCAGTATTTT.

Remarks on this clonotype: The junction departs from the called germline gene at one end, perhaps through a read error. This chain links TRBV20-1 with TRBJ2-5, with TRBD2 matching 9 bases. The CDR3 loop spans 16 amino acids. CDR1 and CDR2 (germline): DFQATT, SNEGSKA (reference sequence). CDR3 in amino acids: CSATNVAGEVQETRYF. The CDR3 nucleotides are TGCAGTGCTACCAACGTAGCGGGAGAAGTACAAGAGACCCGGTACTTC.

On this clonotype itself: One end of the junction varies from germline; a read error may be responsible. The chain links TRBV28 to TRBJ2-7, with D possibly being TRBD2 (5 bases). Germline CDR1 is MDHEN and CDR2 is SYDVKM. The CDR3 sequence is 12 residues long. CDR3: CPSRTGIHEQYF. The CDR3 DNA reads TGTCCCAGCAGGACGGGGATCCACGAGCAGTACTTT.

About this clonotype: Given the absence of the conserved phenylalanine or tryptophan at the CDR3 end, a read error is likely. The chain employs TRBV28 and TRBJ1-6; TRBD1 aligns across 12 bases. The germline V gene encodes CDR1 MDHEN and CDR2 SYDVKM. V gave up 11 bases and J gave up 7 bases; unmatched junction bases: 18. The CDR3 extends over 18 amino acids. CDR3 DNA sequence: TGTGCCTGTCAACCCGGGACAGGGGGCGATATGGAGAATTCACCCCTCCACTAT. Translating gives CACQPGTGGDMENSPLHY.

Turning to this clonotype: An end of the junction does not agree with germline; a read error may underlie this. J is TRBJ1-5 and V is TRBV29-1, with D maybe TRBD1 (6 bases). The CDR3 runs 13 residues. Germline CDR1 is SQVTM and CDR2 is ANQGSEA. In DNA, the CDR3 is TGCAACGTTGACGGACAGATCAATCAGCCCCAACATTTT. Encoded protein: CNVDGQINQPQHF.

This clonotype was seen just once. The CDR3 sequence: CASNSSGGYNEQFF. CDR3 bases: TGCGCCAGCAACTCTAGCGGAGGCTACAATGAGCAGTTCTTC. The chain uses TRBV5-1 and TRBJ2-1; 7 nucleotides line up with TRBD2. The germline V gene has CDR1 SGHRS and CDR2 YFSETQ. V lost 6 bases to trimming and J lost 3 bases; unmatched junction nucleotides: 6. The CDR3 totals 14 residues. The full variable domain, with the rest looked up from reference TRBV5-1 and TRBJ2-1, is KAGVTQTPRYLIKTRGQQVTLSCSPISGHRSVSWYQQTPGQGLQFLFEYFSETQRNKGNFPGRFSGRQFSNSRSEMNVSTLELGDSALYLCASNSSGGYNEQFFGPGTRLTVL.

Comment on this clonotype: The CDR3 ends on some other residue instead of the conserved phenylalanine or tryptophan, so this is likely a read error. The chain couples TRBV29-1 to TRBJ2-3, with TRBD1 as a possible D gene (5 bases). The CDR3 covers 15 residues. V was trimmed by 4 bases and J by 2 bases, leaving 16 bases between them. Germline loops: CDR1 SQVTM, CDR2 ANQGSEA. The CDR3 DNA is TGCAGCGTTGCGGGCAGGGCCGGCATCACAGATACGCAGTATTCT. Protein sequence: CSVAGRAGITDTQYS.

The rearrangement joins TRBV11-3 to TRBJ2-3; 9 bases map to TRBD2. Germline assignment: CDR1 SGHNT and CDR2 YENEEA. V lost 5 bases to trimming and J lost 14 bases; unmatched junction nucleotides: 20. CDR3 length equals 16 residues. CDR3 nucleotide sequence: TGTGCCAGCAGCGGCAACCCGGCGGGAGGGGTGGATACACGGTATTTT. It codes for CASSGNPAGGVDTRYF.

Concerning this clonotype itself: Germline and junction disagree at one end, which may indicate a read error. The CDR3 loop is CASSHEGVRYSETFF. The CDR3 DNA reads TGTGCCAGCAGCCATGAGGGTGTGCGGTACAGTGAAACTTTCTTT. V is TRBV5-5 and J is TRBJ1-1; D remains ambiguous. Germline loops: CDR1 SGHKS, CDR2 YYEKEE (reference sequence). The CDR3 runs to 15 residues.

With regard to this clonotype: One end of the junction fails to match germline, which may point to a read error. J is TRBJ2-7 and V is TRBV6-5, with a weak D call TRBD1 (6 bases). There are 13 residues in the CDR3. Germline CDR1 and CDR2: MNHEY and SVGAGI. The CDR3 DNA is TGTGCCAGCAACCGACAGGAAGGCTACGAACAGTACTTC. It encodes CASNRQEGYEQYF.

Concerning this clonotype itself: The junction differs from germline at one of its ends, possibly a read error. The rearrangement joins TRBV5-1 to TRBJ2-1; D not resolved. Germline V gives CDR1 SGHRS, CDR2 YFSETQ. The CDR3 sequence is 14 residues long. The CDR3 loop is CASSLEGESHEHFF. The DNA of the CDR3 is TGCGCCAGCAGCTTGGAGGGCGAGAGCCATGAGCATTTCTTC.

The sample holds many counts of this clonotype. The genes are TRBV7-9 and TRBJ2-1; TRBD2 matches at 9 bases. J was trimmed by 9 bases and V by 0 bases; bases with no gene match: 6. The germline V gene encodes CDR1 SEHNR and CDR2 FQNEAQ (reference sequence). CDR3 length: 15 amino acids. The CDR3 sequence: CASSLAAGGGGEQFF. The CDR3 nucleotides are TGTGCCAGCAGCTTAGCAGCGGGAGGAGGGGGTGAGCAGTTCTTC.

This clonotype was recorded many times. The junction departs from the called germline gene at one end, perhaps through a read error. The chain has TRBV11-1 and TRBJ1-2; 9 nucleotides line up with TRBD1. Per the germline V gene, CDR1 is SGHAT and CDR2 is FQDESV (reference sequence). The CDR3 loop spans 15 amino acids. The CDR3: CASSCDRGANYGYTF. The CDR3 nucleotides read TGTGCCAGTAGCTGCGACAGGGGGGCGAACTATGGCTACACCTTC.

Comment on this clonotype: Without the conserved terminal phenylalanine or tryptophan, this CDR3 likely stems from a read error. The limits of the CDR3 on the DNA are not certain, so only TCRdb's listed CDR3 is given. This chain uses TRBV11-2 with TRBJ2-7. The CDR3 is 14 amino acids in total, end residues counted. Looked up from germline, CDR1 is SGHAT and CDR2 is FQNNGV. CDR3 loop: CANSLDRQAYEKYS.